The 30 T cell receptor beta chains in this list originate from one sample, sequenced in a study of identical twins. Via MiXCR, TCRdb re-called the 5' RACE reads, giving one row per CDR3 protein. The top ten hold 0.8% to 1% of the sample, which has 400,000 to 650,000 distinct CDR3 sequences, around 20% seen once. The sample also formed part of further work on T cells expressing NK-cell markers.

The specimen sequenced was CD4+ T cells sorted from blood. All receptors come from a woman aged 18-29 years in good health.

V and J are TRBV4-3 and TRBJ2-5; D possibly corresponds to TRBD2 (6 bases). V lost 2 bases and J 9 bases, leaving 13 bases between the germline ends. The CDR3 has 13 amino acids. Germline CDR1 is LGHNA and CDR2 is YSLEER. The CDR3 sequence is CASSQTWGEPQYF. Written as DNA, the CDR3 is TGCGCCAGCAGCCAAACTTGGGGGGAGCCCCAGTACTTC.

This clonotype was picked up one time. The V gene is TRBV12-3 or TRBV12-4, the J gene TRBJ2-7; 9 positions match TRBD1. The CDR3 is 17 residues long. V was clipped by 3 bases and J by 2 bases; unmatched bases: 11. CDR3 bases: TGTGCCAGCAGTTTGGTTGACGGGACAGGGTCTACCTACGAGCAGTACTTC. Its translation: CASSLVDGTGSTYEQYF.

The rearrangement links TRBV12-3 or TRBV12-4 to TRBJ2-7, with 7 bases that match TRBD1. V shed 7 bases and J 2 bases; nucleotides not matched to a gene: 8. The CDR3 contains 14 residues. The CDR3 spells CASKTGTDPYEQYF. Written as DNA, the CDR3 is TGTGCCAGCAAAACCGGGACAGATCCCTACGAGCAGTACTTC.

The V and J genes are TRBV6-5 and TRBJ2-1; no clear D gene. V gave up 0 bases and J gave up 5 bases, with 5 bases separating them. Germline CDR1 and CDR2: MNHEY and SVGAGI. The CDR3 sequence is 13 residues long. In DNA form, the CDR3 reads TGTGCCAGCAGTTACTCCACAGACAATGAGCAGTTCTTC. As protein: CASSYSTDNEQFF.

The chain couples TRBV11-2 to TRBJ1-1; D might be TRBD1 (5 bases). The germline gives CDR1 SGHAT, CDR2 FQNNGV. V lost 5 bases, J lost 6 bases, and 22 bases lay in between. The CDR3 consists of 16 residues. The CDR3 here is CASSHRDGKRGSEAFF. DNA of the CDR3: TGTGCCAGCAGCCACCGAGACGGAAAACGGGGGTCTGAAGCTTTCTTT.

The chain is built from TRBV4-2 and TRBJ2-2, with D hard to call. Trimming shortened V by 5 bases and J by 5 bases, and 9 bases separated the two germline ends. In germline, CDR1 is LGHNA, CDR2 YNFKEQ. The CDR3 covers 13 residues. The CDR3 loop is CASSSEQTGELFF. The DNA for the CDR3 is TGTGCCAGCAGCTCTGAGCAGACCGGGGAGCTGTTTTTT.

The CDR3 spells CSAWKTGNAFF. CDR3 bases: TGCAGTGCTTGGAAGACAGGGAACGCTTTCTTT. J is TRBJ1-1 and V is TRBV20-1; 7 nucleotides match TRBD1. The CDR3 runs to 11 residues. CDR1 and CDR2 (germline): DFQATT, SNEGSKA (reference sequence). Trimming cost V 5 bases and J 11 bases; bases outside gene matches: 8.

This chain links TRBV5-4 with TRBJ2-3; D tentatively reads TRBD1 or TRBD2 (6 bases each). Germline-derived CDR1 and CDR2 are SGHNT and YYREEE (reference sequence). There are 15 residues in the CDR3. With 1 base removed from V and 2 bases from J, the gap between germline ends came to 11 bases. CDR3 in amino acids: CASSLWGAITDTQYF. The CDR3 DNA sequence: TGTGCCAGCAGCTTGTGGGGGGCCATCACAGATACGCAGTATTTT.

This clonotype was seen only a few times. CDR3 protein: CSARGQRYEQYF. CDR3 sequence (DNA): TGCAGTGCTAGGGGGCAGCGGTACGAGCAGTACTTC. The chain employs TRBV20-1 and TRBJ2-7; D may correspond to TRBD1 or TRBD2 (5 bases each). The CDR3 loop spans 12 amino acids. The germline V gene has CDR1 DFQATT and CDR2 SNEGSKA (reference sequence). V lost 3 bases and J lost 4, with 10 bases in between.

The table lists this clonotype with a few counts. The chain combines TRBV29-1 with TRBJ2-3; TRBD2 matches 8 bases. V was clipped by 6 bases and J by 1 base; unmatched bases: 18. CDR3 length: 18 residues. Per the germline V gene, CDR1 is SQVTM and CDR2 is ANQGSEA. CDR3 sequence (DNA): TGCAGCGTGATGGGTCGGGACACCATACTAGCGGGCACAGATACGCAGTATTTT. It encodes CSVMGRDTILAGTDTQYF.

This clonotype was detected a few times. V gene TRBV11-2 combines with J gene TRBJ2-2; the match to TRBD2 covers 7 bases. The CDR3 has 16 residues. Germline CDR1 is SGHAT and CDR2 is FQNNGV. Trimming removed 6 bases from V and 4 bases from J; junction bases left unmatched: 11. For the CDR3, the DNA is TGTGCCAGCAGGGGGGGGAGTGCTACCCCCACCGGGGAGCTGTTTTTT. Protein sequence: CASRGGSATPTGELFF.

This clonotype showed up many times. This chain uses TRBV29-1 with TRBJ2-1; D may be TRBD2 (6 bases). The V end lost 3 bases, the J end lost 4 bases, and 10 bases lay between the germline ends. The germline gives CDR1 SQVTM, CDR2 ANQGSEA. The CDR3 contains 13 residues. The CDR3 reads CSVEETRYNEQFF. The CDR3 coding sequence is TGCAGCGTTGAGGAGACTAGGTACAATGAGCAGTTCTTC.

V is TRBV20-1 and J is TRBJ1-5, with D possibly matching TRBD1 (6 bases). Germline V gives CDR1 DFQATT, CDR2 SNEGSKA (reference sequence). CDR3 size: 13 residues. Trimming stripped 5 bases from V and 7 bases from J, with 15 bases between. CDR3 nucleotide sequence: TGCAGTGCTCCAGGGGTGGGGGGCCAGCCCCAGCATTTT. Its protein product is CSAPGVGGQPQHF.

This clonotype has a handful of counts. The V gene is TRBV4-3, the J gene TRBJ2-1; tentative D call: TRBD2 (6 bases). Germline CDR1 LGHNA, CDR2 YSLEER. V lost 0 bases, J lost 7 bases, and 10 bases lay in between. This CDR3 has 14 residues. CDR3 coding DNA: TGCGCCAGCAGCCAAGAAGTAGCGGTGAATGAGCAGTTCTTC. Translated: CASSQEVAVNEQFF.

This clonotype was picked up many times. The chain has TRBV28 and TRBJ2-3; possibly TRBD2 for D (5 bases). The CDR3 is made up of 12 amino acids. The V end lost 3 bases, the J end lost 8 bases, and 9 bases lay between the germline ends. Germline V lookup: CDR1 MDHEN, CDR2 SYDVKM. The CDR3 bases are TGTGCCAGCAGTTTTCAGGCGGGTACGCAGTATTTT. It encodes CASSFQAGTQYF.

The CDR3: CASSAPGESYNEQFF. Written as DNA, the CDR3 is TGTGCCAGCAGTGCTCCGGGAGAATCCTACAATGAGCAGTTCTTC. V gene TRBV6-1 combines with J gene TRBJ2-1; possibly TRBD2 for D (6 bases). The V and J ends lost 4 bases and 1 base respectively, with 11 bases between them. The germline V gene encodes CDR1 MNHNS and CDR2 SASEGT. The CDR3 spans 15 residues.

Only a few counts were recorded for this clonotype. V gene TRBV20-1 combines with J gene TRBJ2-1, with 7 bases fitting TRBD2. The CDR3 is 16 residues long. Germline values: CDR1 DFQATT, CDR2 SNEGSKA (reference sequence). Unmatched junction bases numbered 10, after V lost 5 bases and J lost 0 bases. CDR3 sequence reads: CSAGYAGRTSYNEQFF. The CDR3 nucleotides read TGCAGTGCTGGATACGCCGGGAGGACCTCCTACAATGAGCAGTTCTTC.

The chain uses TRBV20-1 and TRBJ2-4; D is possibly TRBD1 or TRBD2 (5 bases each). V lost 6 bases and J 0 bases, leaving 15 bases between the germline ends. Per germline, CDR1 DFQATT and CDR2 SNEGSKA (reference sequence). CDR3 length equals 15 residues. The DNA of the CDR3 is TGCAGTGCCACGGGACGCCAGCTAGCCAAAAACATTCAGTACTTC. Translated: CSATGRQLAKNIQYF.

This clonotype turned up a few times. The chain employs TRBV6-1 and TRBJ1-5; 10 bases align to TRBD1. The CDR3 sequence is 15 residues long. The V and J ends lost 6 bases and 7 bases, in that order; junction bases with no gene match: 9. Germline V lookup: CDR1 MNHNS, CDR2 SASEGT. The CDR3 DNA reads TGTGCCAGCAGATTCGGGACAGGGGTGTCGCAGCCCCAGCATTTT. It is translated as CASRFGTGVSQPQHF.

Many counts were recorded for this clonotype. The junction departs from the called germline gene at one end, perhaps through a read error. This chain joins TRBV29-1 and TRBJ1-5, with 8 bases identical to TRBD1. Germline V gene data show CDR1 as SQVTM and CDR2 as ANQGSEA. This CDR3 comprises 13 residues. Written as DNA, the CDR3 is TGCAGTGTTGGACAGGGAAACAATCAGCCCCAGCATTTT. Its translation: CSVGQGNNQPQHF.

This clonotype has a handful of counts. The chain employs TRBV2 and TRBJ1-2; no reliable D call. The ends were cut back, 9 bases at V and 8 bases at J, with 4 bases in the middle. The CDR3 contains 8 residues. The V gene's germline CDR1 is SNHLY and CDR2 FYNNEI. The CDR3 loop reads CARRGYTF. In DNA, the CDR3 is TGTGCCAGAAGAGGCTACACCTTC.

The DNA of the CDR3 is TGTGCCACTATGTCAGGGGCAGGGGCTAACACCGGGGAGCTGTTTTTT. Its protein product is CATMSGAGANTGELFF. This chain uses TRBV12-3 or TRBV12-4 with TRBJ2-2; perhaps TRBD1 as D (6 bases). Deletions cut 10 bases from V and 2 bases from J, with 20 bases between. The CDR3 is 16 amino acids.

This clonotype was detected only a few times. The gene calls are TRBV6-1 and TRBJ2-3; TRBD2 is a possible D gene (5 bases). The CDR3 is 17 residues long. V was cut by 5 bases and J by 2 bases, with 20 bases left in between. Germline V gene sequence: CDR1 MNHNS, CDR2 SASEGT. The chain's CDR3 is CASSTVTYGISTDTQYF. The DNA for the CDR3 is TGTGCCAGCAGTACCGTTACCTACGGGATTTCCACAGATACGCAGTATTTT.

This chain uses TRBV10-3 with TRBJ1-4; D may be TRBD1 (6 bases). Per germline, CDR1 ENHRY and CDR2 SYGVKD. V dropped 6 bases and J dropped 5 bases, with 10 bases sitting between them. This CDR3 region has 13 residues. Here the CDR3 DNA reads TGTGCCATCAGGACGGACAGAAATGAAAAACTGTTTTTT. It specifies CAIRTDRNEKLFF.

This sequence joins TRBV5-1 and TRBJ2-1; 7 bases agree with TRBD1. CDR3 length: 16 residues. In germline, CDR1 is SGHRS, CDR2 YFSETQ. Trimming removed 2 bases from V and 3 bases from J; junction bases left unmatched: 8. CDR3 loop: CASSFKGTEHYNEQFF. The CDR3 bases are TGCGCCAGCAGCTTTAAGGGGACAGAACACTACAATGAGCAGTTCTTC.

This clonotype came up a few times. This rearrangement joins TRBV5-5 to TRBJ2-7, with a weak D call TRBD2 (5 bases). The CDR3 has 15 residues. CDR1 and CDR2 from the germline V gene are SGHKS and YYEKEE (reference sequence). The germline V and J ends were trimmed by 2 bases and 1 base, with 13 bases remaining between them. The CDR3 is CASSFNPGFSYEQYF. CDR3 sequence (DNA): TGTGCCAGCAGCTTTAATCCGGGGTTTTCCTACGAGCAGTACTTC.

The CDR3 DNA reads as TGTGCCAGCAGTTTTAGCGTAGCGGGGAAGGGGAATGAGCAGTTCTTC. The encoded protein is CASSFSVAGKGNEQFF. V usage is TRBV12-3 or TRBV12-4 and J usage is TRBJ2-1; TRBD2 agrees at 8 bases. V shed 3 bases, J shed 7 bases, and the junction held 11 bases outside the gene matches. The CDR3 is 16 residues long.

This clonotype was detected a few times. This rearrangement joins TRBV10-3 to TRBJ2-6, with D uncertain. From germline, CDR1 is ENHRY and CDR2 SYGVKD. The CDR3 has 14 residues. V lost 8 bases and J 0 bases, leaving 8 bases between the germline ends. The CDR3 sequence: CAIVGSSGANVLTF. The CDR3 DNA sequence: TGTGCCATCGTGGGCAGCTCTGGGGCCAACGTCCTGACTTTC.

V usage is TRBV13 and J usage is TRBJ2-1; 12 nucleotides align to TRBD1. V lost 4 bases and J lost 8; bases outside the gene matches: 9. In germline, CDR1 is PRHDT, CDR2 FYEKMQ (reference sequence). CDR3 length: 16 amino acids. Here the CDR3 DNA reads TGTGCCAGCAGCTCCCGGGACAGGGGGCGCTTAGATGAGCAGTTCTTC. It yields the protein CASSSRDRGRLDEQFF.

The chain uses TRBV3-1 and TRBJ2-7; 8 nucleotides agree with TRBD2. This CDR3 spans 13 amino acids. V trimming: 2 bases; J trimming: 5 bases; junction bases outside the gene matches: 2. Per germline, CDR1 LGHDT and CDR2 YNNKEL (reference sequence). The DNA of the CDR3 is TGTGCCAGCAGCCAACGGGAGGGTAACGAGCAGTACTTC. Its protein is CASSQREGNEQYF.